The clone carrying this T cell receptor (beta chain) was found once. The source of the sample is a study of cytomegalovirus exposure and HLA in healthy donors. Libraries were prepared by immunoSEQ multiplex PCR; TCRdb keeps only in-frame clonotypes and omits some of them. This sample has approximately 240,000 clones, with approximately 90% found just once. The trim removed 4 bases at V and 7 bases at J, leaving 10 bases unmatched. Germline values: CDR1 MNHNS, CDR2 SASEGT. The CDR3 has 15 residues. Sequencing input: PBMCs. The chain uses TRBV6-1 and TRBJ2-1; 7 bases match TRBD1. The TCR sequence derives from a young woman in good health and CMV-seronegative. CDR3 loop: CASSVGDRAGNEQFF. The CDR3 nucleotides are TGTGCCAGCAGTGTTGGCGACAGGGCAGGGAATGAGCAGTTCTTC.